This T cell receptor (beta chain) was obtained from a study of graft-versus-host responses after intestinal transplantation. Study background: Each patient got anti-thymocyte globulin induction, then tacrolimus and steroids for approximately three years. Study findings and constraints: GvH clones detected in recipient marrow included some appearing first in ileum or blood. Early declines in HvG clones that occurred post-transplant were associated with peak circulating GvH clone levels.

Data came from immunoSEQ multiplex PCR; TCRdb stores just in-frame clones and leaves some out. The sample includes 90,000 to 150,000 clones, approximately 95% seen only once; the top ten take more than 2.5%. Regarding this clone: Its antigen is as yet unknown.

The V gene's germline CDR1 is MDHEN and CDR2 SYDVKM. The ends lost 5 bases at V and 2 bases at J; junction bases unmatched: 7. The CDR3 covers 16 residues. The source of this sequence is a human donor who received an intestinal transplant. The source was unstimulated CD8+ T cells sorted from spleen or lymph node cells, collected before intestinal transplant. This chain connects TRBV28 to TRBJ2-1; 9 bases align to TRBD2. CDR3 sequence reads: CASSPPRGRAYNEQFF. CDR3 bases: TGTGCCAGCAGTCCACCTCGCGGGAGGGCCTACAATGAGCAGTTCTTC.